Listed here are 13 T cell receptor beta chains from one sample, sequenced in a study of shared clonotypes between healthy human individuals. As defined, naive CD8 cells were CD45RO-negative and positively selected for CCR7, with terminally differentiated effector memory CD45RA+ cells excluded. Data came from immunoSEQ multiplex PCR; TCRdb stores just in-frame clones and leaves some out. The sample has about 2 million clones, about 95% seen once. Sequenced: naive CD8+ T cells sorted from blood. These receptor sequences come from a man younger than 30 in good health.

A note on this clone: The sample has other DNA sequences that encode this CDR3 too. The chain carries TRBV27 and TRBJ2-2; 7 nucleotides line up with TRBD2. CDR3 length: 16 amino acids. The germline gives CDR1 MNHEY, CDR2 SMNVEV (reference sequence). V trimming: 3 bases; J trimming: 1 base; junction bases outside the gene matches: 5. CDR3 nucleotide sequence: TGTGCCAGCAGTTTGGGGCTAGCGGTGAACACCGGGGAGCTGTTTTTT. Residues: CASSLGLAVNTGELFF.

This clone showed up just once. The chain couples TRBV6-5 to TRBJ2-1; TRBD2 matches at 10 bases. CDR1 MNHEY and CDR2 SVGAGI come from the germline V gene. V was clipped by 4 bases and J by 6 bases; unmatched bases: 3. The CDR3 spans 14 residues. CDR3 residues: CASSFLAGANEQFF. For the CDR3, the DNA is TGTGCCAGCAGTTTTCTAGCGGGAGCCAATGAGCAGTTCTTC.

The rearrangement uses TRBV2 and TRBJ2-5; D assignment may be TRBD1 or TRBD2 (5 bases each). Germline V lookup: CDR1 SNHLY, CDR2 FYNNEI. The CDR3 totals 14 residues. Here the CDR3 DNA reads TGTGCTAGACAGCCGGGCAGCGGCCAAGAGACCCAGTACTTC. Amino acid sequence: CARQPGSGQETQYF. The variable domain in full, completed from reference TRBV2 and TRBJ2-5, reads EPEVTQTPSHQVTQMGQEVILRCVPISNHLYFYWYRQILGQKVEFLVSFYNNEISEKSEIFDDQFSVERPDGSNFTLKIRSTKLEDSAMYFCARQPGSGQETQYFGPGTRLLVL.

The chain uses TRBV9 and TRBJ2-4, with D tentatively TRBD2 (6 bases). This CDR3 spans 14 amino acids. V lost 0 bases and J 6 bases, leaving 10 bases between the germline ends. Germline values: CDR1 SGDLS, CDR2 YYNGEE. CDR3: CASSVGEAANIQYF. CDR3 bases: TGTGCCAGCAGCGTAGGGGAGGCGGCAAACATTCAGTACTTC.

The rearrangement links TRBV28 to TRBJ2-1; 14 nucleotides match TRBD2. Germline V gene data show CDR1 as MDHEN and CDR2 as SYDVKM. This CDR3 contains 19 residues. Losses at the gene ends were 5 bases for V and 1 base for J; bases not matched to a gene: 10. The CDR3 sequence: CASSTLTSGGAGSYNEQFF. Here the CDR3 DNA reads TGTGCCAGCAGTACCCTGACTAGCGGGGGGGCAGGGTCCTACAATGAGCAGTTCTTC.

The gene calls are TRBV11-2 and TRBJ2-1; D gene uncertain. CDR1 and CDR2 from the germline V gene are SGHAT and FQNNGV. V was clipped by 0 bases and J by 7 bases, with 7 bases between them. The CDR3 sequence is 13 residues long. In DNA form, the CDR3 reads TGTGCCAGCAGCTTAGAGGGGTGGAATGAGCAGTTCTTC. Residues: CASSLEGWNEQFF.

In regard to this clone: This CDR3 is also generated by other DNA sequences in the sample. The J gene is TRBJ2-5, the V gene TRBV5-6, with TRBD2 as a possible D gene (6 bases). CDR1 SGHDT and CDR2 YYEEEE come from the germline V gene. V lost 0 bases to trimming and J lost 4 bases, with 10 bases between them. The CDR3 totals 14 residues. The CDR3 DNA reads TGTGCCAGCAGCTTGGTTGGGGGGAGAGAGACCCAGTACTTC. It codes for CASSLVGGRETQYF.

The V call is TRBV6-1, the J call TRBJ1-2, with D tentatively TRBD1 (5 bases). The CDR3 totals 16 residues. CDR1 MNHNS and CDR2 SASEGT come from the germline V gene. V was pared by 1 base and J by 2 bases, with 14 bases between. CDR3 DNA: TGTGCCAGCAGTGAAGATTCGACAGCCGGAAACTATGGCTACACCTTC. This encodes CASSEDSTAGNYGYTF.

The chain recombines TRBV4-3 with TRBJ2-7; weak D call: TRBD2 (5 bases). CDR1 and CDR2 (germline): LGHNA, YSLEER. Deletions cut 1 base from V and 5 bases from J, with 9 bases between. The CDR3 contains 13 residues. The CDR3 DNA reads TGCGCCAGCAGCCAAGTTTCGAGGGACGAGCAGTACTTC. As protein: CASSQVSRDEQYF.

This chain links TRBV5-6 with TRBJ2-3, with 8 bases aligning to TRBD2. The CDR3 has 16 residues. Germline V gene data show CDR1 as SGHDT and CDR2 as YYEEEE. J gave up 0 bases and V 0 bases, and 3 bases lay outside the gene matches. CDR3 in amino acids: CASSLGGRPSTDTQYF. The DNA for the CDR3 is TGTGCCAGCAGCTTGGGCGGGAGGCCTAGCACAGATACGCAGTATTTT.

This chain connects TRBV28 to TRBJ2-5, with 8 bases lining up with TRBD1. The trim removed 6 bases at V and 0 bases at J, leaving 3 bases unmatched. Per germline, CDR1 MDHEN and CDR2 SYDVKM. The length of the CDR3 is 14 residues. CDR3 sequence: CASRQTGDQETQYF. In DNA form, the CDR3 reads TGTGCCAGCAGACAGACAGGGGACCAAGAGACCCAGTACTTC.

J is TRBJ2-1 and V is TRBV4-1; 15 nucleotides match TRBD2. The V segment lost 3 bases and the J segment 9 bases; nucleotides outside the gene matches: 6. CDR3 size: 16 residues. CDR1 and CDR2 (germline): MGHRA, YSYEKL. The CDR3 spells CASSHGTSGRIGEQFF. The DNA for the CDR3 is TGCGCCAGCAGCCACGGGACTAGCGGGAGGATCGGTGAGCAGTTCTTC.

The CDR3: CASSLRGGAEFF. CDR3 coding DNA: TGTGCCAGCAGTTTAAGAGGGGGGGCGGAGTTCTTC. This rearrangement joins TRBV28 to TRBJ2-1, with D possibly matching TRBD2 (7 bases). The germline V and J ends were trimmed by 2 bases and 14 bases, with 13 bases remaining between them. CDR1 MDHEN and CDR2 SYDVKM come from the germline V gene. The length of the CDR3 is 12 residues.